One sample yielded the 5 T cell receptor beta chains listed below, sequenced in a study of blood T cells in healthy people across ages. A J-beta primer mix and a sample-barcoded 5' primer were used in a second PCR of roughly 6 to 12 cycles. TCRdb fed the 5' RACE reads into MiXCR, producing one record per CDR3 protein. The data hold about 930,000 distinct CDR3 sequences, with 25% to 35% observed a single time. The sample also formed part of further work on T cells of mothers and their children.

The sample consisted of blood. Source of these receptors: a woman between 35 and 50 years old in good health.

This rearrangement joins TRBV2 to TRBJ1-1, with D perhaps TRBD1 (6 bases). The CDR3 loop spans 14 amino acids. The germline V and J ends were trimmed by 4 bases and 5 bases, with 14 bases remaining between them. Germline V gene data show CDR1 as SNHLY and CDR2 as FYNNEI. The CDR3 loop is CASSAQGVSTEAFF. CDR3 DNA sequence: TGTGCCAGCAGTGCACAGGGCGTGTCGACTGAAGCTTTCTTT.

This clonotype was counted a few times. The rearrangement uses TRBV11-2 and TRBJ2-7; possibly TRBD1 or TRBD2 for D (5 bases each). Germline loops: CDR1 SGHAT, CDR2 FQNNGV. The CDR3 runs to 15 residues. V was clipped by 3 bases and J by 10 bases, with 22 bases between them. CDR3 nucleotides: TGTGCCAGCAGCTTGCGTGGGGGTGGCCAAGAGTCCCAGTACTTC. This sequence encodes CASSLRGGGQESQYF.

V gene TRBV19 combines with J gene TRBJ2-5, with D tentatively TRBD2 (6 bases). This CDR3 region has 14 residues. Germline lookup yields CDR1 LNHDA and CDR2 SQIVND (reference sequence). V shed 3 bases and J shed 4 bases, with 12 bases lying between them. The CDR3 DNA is TGTGCCAGTAGTATGCGGCAGGGAGGAGAGACCCAGTACTTC. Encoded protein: CASSMRQGGETQYF.

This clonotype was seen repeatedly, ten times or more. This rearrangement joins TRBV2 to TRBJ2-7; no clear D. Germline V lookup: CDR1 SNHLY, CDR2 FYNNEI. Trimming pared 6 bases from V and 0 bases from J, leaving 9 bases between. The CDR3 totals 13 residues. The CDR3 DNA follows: TGTGCCAGCAGCGTGACGAACTCCTACGAGCAGTACTTC. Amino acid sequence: CASSVTNSYEQYF.

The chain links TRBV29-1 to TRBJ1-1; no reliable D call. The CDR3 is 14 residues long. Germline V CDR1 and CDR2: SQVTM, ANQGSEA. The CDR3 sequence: CSSNWGGGYTEAFF. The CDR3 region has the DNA TGCAGTTCAAATTGGGGAGGCGGGTACACTGAAGCTTTCTTT.